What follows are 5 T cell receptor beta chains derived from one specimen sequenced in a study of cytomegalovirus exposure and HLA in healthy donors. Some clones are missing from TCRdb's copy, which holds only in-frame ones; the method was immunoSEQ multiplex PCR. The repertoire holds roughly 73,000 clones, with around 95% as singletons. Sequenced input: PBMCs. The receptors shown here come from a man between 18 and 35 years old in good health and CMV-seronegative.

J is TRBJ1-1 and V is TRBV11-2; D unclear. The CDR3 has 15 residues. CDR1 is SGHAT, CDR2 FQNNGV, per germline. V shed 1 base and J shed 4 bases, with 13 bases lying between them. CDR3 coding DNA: TGTGCCAGCAGCTTAGCGGGGAGCTTCGGCACTGAAGCTTTCTTT. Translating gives CASSLAGSFGTEAFF.

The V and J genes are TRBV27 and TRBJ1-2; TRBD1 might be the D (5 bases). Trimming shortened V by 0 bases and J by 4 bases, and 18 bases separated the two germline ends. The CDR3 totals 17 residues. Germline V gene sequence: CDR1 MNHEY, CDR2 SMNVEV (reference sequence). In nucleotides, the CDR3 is TGTGCCAGCAGTTTATCGAAGGCCCAGCAGGGCGGCTATGGCTACACCTTC. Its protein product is CASSLSKAQQGGYGYTF.

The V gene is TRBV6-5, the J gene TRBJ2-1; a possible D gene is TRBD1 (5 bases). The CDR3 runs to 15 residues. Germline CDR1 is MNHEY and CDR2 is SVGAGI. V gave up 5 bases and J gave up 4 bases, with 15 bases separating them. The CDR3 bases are TGTGCCAGCAGTACCCGGACATCCCGTTACAATGAGCAGTTCTTC. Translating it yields CASSTRTSRYNEQFF.

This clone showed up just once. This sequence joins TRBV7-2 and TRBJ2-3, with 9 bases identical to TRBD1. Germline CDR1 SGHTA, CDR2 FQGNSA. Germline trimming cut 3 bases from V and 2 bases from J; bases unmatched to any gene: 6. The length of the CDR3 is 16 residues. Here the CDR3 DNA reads TGTGCCAGCAGCTTGGACAGGGGACTACCCACAGATACGCAGTATTTT. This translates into CASSLDRGLPTDTQYF. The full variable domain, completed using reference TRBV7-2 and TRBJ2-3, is GAGVSQSPSNKVTEKGKDVELRCDPISGHTALYWYRQSLGQGLEFLIYFQGNSAPDKSGLPSDRFSAERTGGSVSTLTIQRTQQEDSAVYLCASSLDRGLPTDTQYFGPGTRLTVL.

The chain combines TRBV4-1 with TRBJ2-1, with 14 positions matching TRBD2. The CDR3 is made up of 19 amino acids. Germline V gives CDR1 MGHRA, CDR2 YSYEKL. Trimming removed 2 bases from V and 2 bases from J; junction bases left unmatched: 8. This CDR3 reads CASSQYGTSGGFTYNEQFF. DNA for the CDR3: TGCGCCAGCAGCCAATACGGGACTAGCGGGGGCTTTACCTACAATGAGCAGTTCTTC.